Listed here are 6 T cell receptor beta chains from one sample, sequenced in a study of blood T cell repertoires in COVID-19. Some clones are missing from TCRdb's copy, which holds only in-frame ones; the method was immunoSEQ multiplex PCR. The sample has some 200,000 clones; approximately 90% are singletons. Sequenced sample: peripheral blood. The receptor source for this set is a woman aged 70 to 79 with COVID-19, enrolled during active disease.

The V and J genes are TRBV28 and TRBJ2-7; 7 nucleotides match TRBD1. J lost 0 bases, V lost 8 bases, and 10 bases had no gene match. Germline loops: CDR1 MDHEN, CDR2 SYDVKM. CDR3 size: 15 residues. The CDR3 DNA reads TGTGCCAGCCACACTTATGGGACAGCCTCCTACGAGCAGTACTTC. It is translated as CASHTYGTASYEQYF.

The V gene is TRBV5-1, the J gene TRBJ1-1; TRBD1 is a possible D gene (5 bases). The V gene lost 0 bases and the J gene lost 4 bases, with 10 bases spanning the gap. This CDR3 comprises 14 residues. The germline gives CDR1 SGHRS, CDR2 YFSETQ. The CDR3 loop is CASSLAQGGTEAFF. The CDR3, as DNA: TGCGCCAGCAGCTTGGCCCAGGGCGGCACTGAAGCTTTCTTT.

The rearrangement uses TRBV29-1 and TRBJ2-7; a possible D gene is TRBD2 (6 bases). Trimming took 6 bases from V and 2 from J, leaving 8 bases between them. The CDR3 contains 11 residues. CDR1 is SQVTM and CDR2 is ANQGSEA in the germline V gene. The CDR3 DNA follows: TGCAGCGTAGGACTAACCTACGAGCAGTACTTC. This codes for CSVGLTYEQYF.

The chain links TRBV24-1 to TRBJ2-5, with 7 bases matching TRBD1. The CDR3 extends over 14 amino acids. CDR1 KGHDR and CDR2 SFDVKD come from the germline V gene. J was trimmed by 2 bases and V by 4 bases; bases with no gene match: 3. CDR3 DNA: TGTGCCACCAGTGAGACAGGGCCTCAAGAGACCCAGTACTTC. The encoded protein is CATSETGPQETQYF.

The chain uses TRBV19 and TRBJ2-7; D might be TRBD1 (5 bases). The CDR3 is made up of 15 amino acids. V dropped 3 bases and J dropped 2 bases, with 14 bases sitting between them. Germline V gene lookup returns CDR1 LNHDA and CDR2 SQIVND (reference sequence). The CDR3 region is CASSMARVSTYEQYF. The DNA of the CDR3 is TGTGCCAGTAGTATGGCCAGGGTGAGTACCTACGAGCAGTACTTC.

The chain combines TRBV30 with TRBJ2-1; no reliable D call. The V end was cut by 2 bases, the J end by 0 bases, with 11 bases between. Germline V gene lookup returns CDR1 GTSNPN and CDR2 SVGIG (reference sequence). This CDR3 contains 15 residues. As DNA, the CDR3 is TGTGCCTGGAGTACTCGGAGAATCTCCTACAATGAGCAGTTCTTC. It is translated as CAWSTRRISYNEQFF. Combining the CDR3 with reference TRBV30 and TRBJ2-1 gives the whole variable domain SQTIHQWPATLVQPVGSPLSLECTVEGTSNPNLYWYRQAAGRGLQLLFYSVGIGQISSEVPQNLSASRPQDRQFILSSKKLLLSDSGFYLCAWSTRRISYNEQFFGPGTRLTVL.